This T cell receptor (beta chain) was identified during a study of blood T cells in healthy people across ages (dated by TCRdb to about 2015). At the level of the whole study: In model experiments, template switching captured roughly one uniquely barcoded TCR beta cDNA molecule for every two T cells. The donors were split into four age groups: young (average about 15 years), middle-aged (over 35), aged (roughly 65) and long-lived (roughly 88). For two donors (one aged 18 to 30 and one aged 80 or older), the study analyzed two additional independent replicas of 1 million unique cDNA reads from the same blood draw. The study measured age-related changes in TCR beta repertoire diversity using deep sequencing normalized with unique cDNA molecular identifiers. Donors of different ages were randomly distributed across sequencing lanes to avoid experimental bias.

To prepare the library, 5' RACE was applied. The sample was run on an Illumina HiSeq 2500. The second PCR ran for about 6 to 12 cycles and used a J-beta primer mix along with a sample-barcoded 5' primer. Each TCR beta cDNA molecule received a unique molecular identifier from a template-switch 5' adaptor carrying 12 random nucleotides. At least 2.5 million CDR3-containing paired-end reads were obtained from each sample. The Mint cDNA synthesis kit, primed by a TRBC-specific oligonucleotide, was used to synthesize first-strand cDNA from all RNA. Following uracil-DNA glycosylase treatment, all cDNA underwent a first 18-cycle PCR with the universal primers M1SS and BC2_uni_R. From the authors' description of their analysis: For normalization, 1 million high-quality reads, each with a distinct molecular identifier, were randomly selected from each sample. Reads sharing molecular identifiers were discarded rather than binned into consensus sequences. MiTCR, with a Q25 quality threshold and the strictest error-elimination algorithm, was used for CDR3 identification, clonotype clustering and error correction. A nonparametric unseen species model using Euler transformation provided a lower-bound estimate of total TCR beta diversity. The public sequencing data were trimmed at Q25 with fastp and processed into clonotypes with MiXCR by TCRdb, which kept only in-frame beta chains. Identical CDR3 protein sequences are pooled into one entry, listed with their most common genes and DNA. TCRdb, not the authors, supplied the V and J calls. This sample lists about 620,000 distinct CDR3 sequences; over 40% were detected once. Together, the top ten hold approximately 13% of the sample.

To note about this clonotype: Its antigen is currently not known. The sample holds no much larger clone one base away, and base qualities are not on file.

Findings and caveats that apply to the study as a whole: Observed TCR beta diversity per million T cells fell roughly linearly with age, and a significant reduction was already apparent by age roughly 40. Bulk unsorted PBMC profiling prevented conclusive comparison of naive and antigen-experienced compartments. Estimates of total diversity based on one million sequenced T cells were regarded as lower bounds and as underestimates. Because the CMV infection status of the donors was unknown, age-related changes in expanded clonotypes may potentially have been confounded. The percentage of naive T cells measured by flow cytometry correlated strongly with observed TCR beta diversity. Compared with the aged group, more naive CD4+ T cells, fewer expanded clones and increased TCR diversity were shown by the long-lived group, suggesting age selection.

The donors were roughly 39 Caucasian individuals from Russia, aged roughly 6 to 100 years, who were systemically healthy. Approximately 9.7 milliliters of peripheral blood were drawn from each donor into EDTA-treated Vacutainer tubes. PBMCs were isolated by Ficoll-Paque density-gradient centrifugation, with at least 7 million obtained per sample. Total RNA was extracted from PBMCs with Trizol reagent, with at least 5.5 micrograms obtained per sample. For every donor, flow cytometry on a PBMC aliquot measured the percentage of naive CD45RAhigh/CD27high T cells. The junction carries 11 bases between V and J, which are trimmed by 4 bases and 1 base respectively. According to the germline V gene, CDR1 reads SGHRS and CDR2 reads YFSETQ. The CDR3 holds 14 amino acids from the cysteine to the phenylalanine. Of all the DNA, just the CDR3 is kept, 42 bases in frame from base 1.

This TCR was sampled from a woman aged 80 or over in good health. Material: blood. The V gene is TRBV5-1 and the J gene is TRBJ1-1; no D segment can be confidently identified. The CDR3 has the sequence CASSVDAANTEAFF. The nucleotide sequence is TGCGCCAGCAGCGTGGACGCAGCGAACACTGAAGCTTTCTTT.